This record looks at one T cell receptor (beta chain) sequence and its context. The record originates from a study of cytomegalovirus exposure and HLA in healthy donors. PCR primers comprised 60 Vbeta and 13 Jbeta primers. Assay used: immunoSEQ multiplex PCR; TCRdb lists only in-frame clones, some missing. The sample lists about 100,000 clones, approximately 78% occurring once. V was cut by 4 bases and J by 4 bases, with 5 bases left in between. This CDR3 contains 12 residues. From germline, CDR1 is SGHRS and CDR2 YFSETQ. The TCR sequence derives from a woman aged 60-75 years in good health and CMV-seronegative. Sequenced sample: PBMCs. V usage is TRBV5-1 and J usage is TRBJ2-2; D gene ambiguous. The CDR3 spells CASSEPTGELFF. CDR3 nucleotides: TGCGCCAGCAGCGAGCCCACCGGGGAGCTGTTTTTT.